This is a list of T cell receptor beta chains from one sample in a study of blood T cell repertoires in COVID-19. Using immunoSEQ multiplex PCR, the repertoire was profiled, and TCRdb retains in-frame clones only, with some absent. The sample has about 150,000 clones, around 81% seen once; the top ten hold 6.2%. The sample consisted of PBMCs or T cells enriched from blood (not recorded which). All receptors derive from a middle-aged woman who had recovered from COVID-19. Both conserved end residues are part of each CDR3. The order of the fields is J gene, V gene, D gene, clone size, CDR3 protein, CDR3 DNA. D genes are given only for firm matches. Rows give clone size only sometimes, using once, few, many, or a class for an expanded clone.

j_call: TRBJ1-2; v_call: TRBV3-1/TRBV3-2; d_call: TRBD1; clone_size: NA; cdr3_aa: CASSPIFTGDYTF; cdr3_nt: TGTGCCAGCAGCCCCATCTTTACAGGGGACTACACCTTC
j_call: TRBJ2-3; v_call: TRBV7-8; d_call: NA; clone_size: NA; cdr3_aa: CASSSGVGARDTQYF; cdr3_nt: TGTGCCAGCAGTTCAGGGGTGGGGGCTAGAGATACGCAGTATTTT
j_call: TRBJ1-5; v_call: TRBV6-5; d_call: NA; clone_size: NA; cdr3_aa: CASTPPGNNQPQHF; cdr3_nt: TGTGCCAGCACTCCTCCGGGGAACAATCAGCCCCAGCATTTT
j_call: TRBJ2-7; v_call: TRBV4-2; d_call: NA; clone_size: few; cdr3_aa: CASSQELRGSYEQYF; cdr3_nt: TGTGCCAGCAGCCAGGAGCTTCGGGGCTCCTACGAGCAGTACTTC
j_call: TRBJ2-2; v_call: TRBV7-8; d_call: NA; clone_size: once; cdr3_aa: CASSRETRDGELFF; cdr3_nt: TGTGCCAGTTCTCGAGAGACTAGGGACGGGGAGCTGTTTTTT
j_call: TRBJ2-2; v_call: TRBV7-7; d_call: TRBD2; clone_size: once; cdr3_aa: CASSETSGRTNTGELFF; cdr3_nt: TGTGCCAGCAGCGAAACTAGCGGGAGGACGAACACCGGGGAGCTGTTTTTT
j_call: TRBJ2-2; v_call: TRBV5-1; d_call: TRBD2; clone_size: few; cdr3_aa: CASRSGRQDTGELFF; cdr3_nt: TGCGCCAGTAGGAGCGGGAGGCAAGACACCGGGGAGCTGTTTTTT
j_call: TRBJ2-7; v_call: TRBV6-5; d_call: TRBD2; clone_size: NA; cdr3_aa: CAGGLAGNIYEQYF; cdr3_nt: TGTGCCGGAGGACTAGCGGGGAATATCTACGAGCAGTACTTC
j_call: TRBJ1-1; v_call: TRBV5-1; d_call: NA; clone_size: NA; cdr3_aa: CASSLSGSPMNTEAFF; cdr3_nt: TGCGCCAGCAGCTTGTCAGGGTCCCCGATGAACACTGAAGCTTTCTTT
j_call: TRBJ1-1; v_call: TRBV9; d_call: TRBD1; clone_size: NA; cdr3_aa: CASSAGQGGTEAFF; cdr3_nt: TGTGCCAGCAGCGCCGGACAGGGGGGCACTGAAGCTTTCTTT